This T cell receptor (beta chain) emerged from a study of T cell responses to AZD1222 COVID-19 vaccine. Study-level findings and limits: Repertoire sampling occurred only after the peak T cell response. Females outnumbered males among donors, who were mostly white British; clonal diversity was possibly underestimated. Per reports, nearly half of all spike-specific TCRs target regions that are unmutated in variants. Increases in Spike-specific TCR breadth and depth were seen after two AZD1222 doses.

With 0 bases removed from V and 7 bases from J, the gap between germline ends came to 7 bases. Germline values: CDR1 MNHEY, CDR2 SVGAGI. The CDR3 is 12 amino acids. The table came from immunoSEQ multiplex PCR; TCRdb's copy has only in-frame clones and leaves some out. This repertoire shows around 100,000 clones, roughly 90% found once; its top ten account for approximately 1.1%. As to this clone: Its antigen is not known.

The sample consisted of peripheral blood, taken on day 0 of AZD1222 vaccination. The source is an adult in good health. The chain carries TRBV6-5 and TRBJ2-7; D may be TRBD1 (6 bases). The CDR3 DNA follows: TGTGCCAGCAGTTACTCAGGGGGTGAGCAGTACTTC. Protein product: CASSYSGGEQYF.